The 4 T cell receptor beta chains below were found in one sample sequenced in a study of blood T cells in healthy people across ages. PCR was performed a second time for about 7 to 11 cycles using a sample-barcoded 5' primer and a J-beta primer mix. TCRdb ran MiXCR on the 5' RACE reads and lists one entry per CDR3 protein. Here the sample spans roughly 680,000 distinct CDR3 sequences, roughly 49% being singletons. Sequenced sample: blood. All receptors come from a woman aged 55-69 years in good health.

The CDR3 here is CSAREGLLSYEQYF. The DNA for the CDR3 is TGCAGTGCTAGGGAGGGACTACTCTCCTACGAGCAGTACTTC. The chain joins TRBV20-1 to TRBJ2-5, with TRBD2 matching over 7 bases. The DNA matches TRBJ2-7 better at its end, which makes the J call doubtful. CDR3 length: 14 residues. Germline assignment: CDR1 DFQATT and CDR2 SNEGSKA (reference sequence).

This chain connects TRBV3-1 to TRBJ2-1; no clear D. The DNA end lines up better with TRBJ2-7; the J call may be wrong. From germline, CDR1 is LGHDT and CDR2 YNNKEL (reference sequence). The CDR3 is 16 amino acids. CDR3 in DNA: TGTGCCAGCAGCCAAGTCTTACCCAGCTCCTACAATGAGCAGTACTTC. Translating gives CASSQVLPSSYNEQYF.

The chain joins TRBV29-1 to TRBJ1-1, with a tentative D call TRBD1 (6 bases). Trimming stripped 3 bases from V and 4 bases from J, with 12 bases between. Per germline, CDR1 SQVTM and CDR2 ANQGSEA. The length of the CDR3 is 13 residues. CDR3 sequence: CSVDGGGVTEAFF. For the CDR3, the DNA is TGCAGCGTTGATGGCGGGGGCGTCACTGAAGCTTTCTTT. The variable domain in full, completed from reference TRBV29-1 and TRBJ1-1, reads SAVISQKPSRDICQRGTSLTIQCQVDSQVTMMFWYRQQPGQSLTLIATANQGSEATYESGFVIDKFPISRPNLTFSTLTVSNMSPEDSSIYLCSVDGGGVTEAFFGQGTRLTVV.

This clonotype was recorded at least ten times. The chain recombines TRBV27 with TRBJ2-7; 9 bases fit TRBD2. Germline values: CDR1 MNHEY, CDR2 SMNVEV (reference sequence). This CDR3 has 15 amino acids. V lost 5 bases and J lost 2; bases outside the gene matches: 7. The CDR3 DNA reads TGTGCCAGCAGTCCCGCAGCGGGAGGAACCTACGAGCAGTACTTC. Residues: CASSPAAGGTYEQYF.